The rows below give T cell receptor beta chains drawn from one sample of a study of CD8 T cells in ankylosing spondylitis. TCRdb processed the 5' RACE reads anew with MiXCR; each CDR3 protein has one entry. In the table there are 250,000 to 300,000 distinct CDR3 sequences, 18% of which are singletons. Input material: blood, either unsorted or a sorted T cell fraction (not recorded which). The receptors here all came from a male donor with ankylosing spondylitis or in good health (not recorded which). CDR3s include the opening cysteine and the closing phenylalanine or tryptophan. Each record gives: D gene, J gene, clone size, V gene, CDR3 protein, CDR3 DNA. The D gene is left open where the match is weak. Clone size, where shown, is once, few, many, or a class for clones that have expanded.

NA	TRBJ2-2	NA	TRBV3-1	CASRSLREDTGELFF	TGTGCCAGCCGGTCCTTGCGGGAAGACACCGGGGAGCTGTTTTTT
NA	TRBJ2-2	many	TRBV29-1	CSVHTGSNTGELFF	TGCAGCGTTCATACAGGGTCGAACACCGGGGAGCTGTTTTTT
TRBD1	TRBJ2-1	NA	TRBV12-3/TRBV12-4	CASSFIARDSKNYNEQFF	TGTGCCAGCAGTTTCATCGCCCGGGACAGCAAAAATTACAATGAGCAGTTCTTC
NA	TRBJ2-5	NA	TRBV12-3/TRBV12-4	CASSIIGRLYF	TGTGCCAGCAGTATTATCGGCAGGTTGTACTTC
TRBD1	TRBJ2-4	few	TRBV27	CASRRGLDDIQYF	TGTGCCAGCAGAAGGGGGCTAGACGACATTCAGTACTTC
NA	TRBJ2-3	NA	TRBV19	CASSIFREDTQYF	TGTGCCAGTAGTATCTTCAGAGAGGATACGCAGTATTTT
NA	TRBJ2-1	NA	TRBV29-1	CSVEGDNEQFF	TGCAGCGTTGAAGGTGACAATGAGCAGTTCTTC
NA	TRBJ2-3	few	TRBV12-5	CASGPYETDTQYF	TGTGCTAGTGGGCCCTATGAGACAGATACGCAGTATTTT
TRBD1	TRBJ1-1	few	TRBV4-1	CASSQTPGQGRDTEAFF	TGCGCCAGCAGCCAGACCCCGGGACAGGGGAGGGACACTGAAGCTTTCTTT
NA	TRBJ2-2	NA	TRBV20-1	CSASGHANTGELFF	TGCAGTGCTAGTGGTCACGCGAACACCGGGGAGCTGTTTTTT
TRBD2	TRBJ2-1	NA	TRBV6-1	CASEASGSFNEQFF	TGTGCCAGCGAGGCTAGCGGGAGTTTCAATGAGCAGTTCTTC
NA	TRBJ2-1	few	TRBV3-1	CASSPGFVKEQFF	TGTGCCAGCAGCCCGGGATTCGTGAAGGAGCAGTTCTTC
TRBD2	TRBJ2-1	NA	TRBV29-1	CSVEWRESSYNEQFF	TGCAGCGTTGAATGGCGGGAGAGCTCCTACAATGAGCAGTTCTTC
TRBD1	TRBJ2-7	NA	TRBV7-9	CASSLAGQGGPSYEQYF	TGTGCCAGCAGCTTAGCTGGACAGGGAGGCCCGTCCTACGAGCAGTACTTC